The sequence of this T cell receptor (beta chain) was determined in a study of CD8 T cells in Susac syndrome. Broader study findings: As the study acknowledged, the number of individuals who were part of its TCR sequencing and HLA analysis was relatively small.

In regard to this clonotype: Its specificity is not known.

Sequencing targeted TCR beta in T cells from blood (CD8+ and CD4+). Random hexamers served to reverse transcribe roughly 0.45 to 1 ug RNA. With immunoSEQ multiplex PCR, TCR beta CDR3 was amplified across 54 Vbeta and 13 Jbeta. MiXCR, applied by TCRdb to the immunoSEQ multiplex PCR reads, yields one record per CDR3 protein. The sample comprises 250,000 to 300,000 distinct CDR3 sequences, approximately 85% of which are singletons, and over 0.095% rests with the top ten. From germline, CDR1 is GTSNPN and CDR2 SVGIG (reference sequence). The CDR3 loop spans 14 amino acids. The ends were cut back, 0 bases at V and 1 base at J, with 10 bases in the middle.

The clonotype was recovered from a human donor with multiple sclerosis. Sequencing used CD8+ T cells from PBMCs. The chain has TRBV30 and TRBJ2-7; possible D gene TRBD1, 6 bases. DNA of the CDR3: TGTGCCTGGAGTGTAGGGACACATTCCTACGAGCAGTACTTC. This translates into CAWSVGTHSYEQYF.